This record concerns one T cell receptor (beta chain) sequence. The antigen it recognizes is unknown. Per-base qualities were not stored, and no clone one base away is much larger. The immunoSEQ Assay, a bias-controlled multiplex PCR, was used to amplify TCRbeta CDR3 regions from genomic DNA. As for how the authors treated the data: The number of nucleated cells in each sample was estimated by amplification of reference gene primers within the assay. To quantify the absolute abundance of each unique TCRbeta CDR3 rearrangement, sequence reads were collapsed and filtered. For each sample, productive Simpson clonality was calculated as the square root of Simpson's diversity index across productive rearrangements. TCRdb took over this immuneACCESS table, retaining in-frame rearrangements with V and J assigned. Such tables are incomplete; in checked studies, under half of the missing clones stem from an unresolved V gene, and the remainder is unexplained. Clone size and the V and J calls come from that table; the DNA yielded D and trimming. The sample table holds roughly 250,000 clones, of which around 88% were seen once. The ten top clones hold around 8.1% of the sample.

CDR3 length: 13 amino acids, cysteine to phenylalanine. Just CDR3 DNA is preserved here, 39 bases in frame from base 1. CDR1 and CDR2 are drawn from the germline V gene (reference sequence): SEHNR, FQNEAQ. V sheds 3 bases and J sheds 1 base, leaving 6 bases between their ends. Collaborating institutions collected whole blood in K2EDTA tubes following their own protocols. For TCRbeta analysis, collaborator samples were shipped as frozen whole blood, as isolated PBMCs, or as DNA extracted from either sample type. This record belongs to a study of blood T cell repertoires in COVID-19 (dated by TCRdb to about 2020). Describing the broader study: The collaborator samples originated in the United States, Italy and Spain and spanned the acute and convalescent phases of COVID-19. Nearly every sample came with metadata listing a de-identified subject ID, COVID-19 status, age in years and sex. The repertoires were released in a freely available public database intended as a resource for research on the immune response to SARS-CoV-2. The prospective study material was composed of cDNA or gDNA derived from T cells, B-cell-depleted T cells, or PBMCs. Where available, HLA class I and class II types were obtained from metadata supplied by the sample provider rather than from assay-based typing. Subjects who had been exposed to COVID-19, were actively infected with it, or had recovered from it provided the deeply sampled blood TCRbeta repertoires that made up the dataset. Samples were obtained from the ongoing ImmuneRACE study (first 160 participants) and from over a thousand subjects provided by 6 global collaborators. The paper as a whole reports these results and caveats: Clinical and demographic metadata were provided uncurated, with the amount varying by source and participant.

This receptor was taken from a middle-aged man with active or convalescent COVID-19. The rearrangement combines TRBV7-9 with TRBJ2-5; the D region possibly corresponds to TRBD2 (6 bases align). The sample taken for sequencing was peripheral blood. The DNA sequence is as follows: TGTGCCAGCAGCTTTAGCGGCCAAGAGACCCAGTACTTC. Its translation reads: CASSFSGQETQYF.